The rows below give T cell receptor beta chains drawn from one sample of a study of T cells in Graves' hyperthyroidism and ophthalmopathy. Using its own MiXCR run on the multiplex PCR reads, TCRdb lists one record per CDR3 protein. The data contain roughly 300,000 distinct CDR3 sequences, 11% to 15% of them singletons. The source material was blood. These receptor sequences come from a woman in her twenties or thirties with Graves' hyperthyroidism. Each CDR3 is given with its conserved first and last residue.

TRBV7-2	TRBJ2-2	CASSSVQGKMGGELFF
TRBV11-2	TRBJ1-6	CASSLLPGLAGDEQYF
TRBV18	TRBJ1-6	CASSHGQNSPLHF
TRBV28	TRBJ2-7	CASSLDRGRQYF
TRBV6-2/TRBV6-3	TRBJ2-7	CASSSNGWNEQYF
TRBV6-1	TRBJ2-7	CASRPLDGDRRYEQYF
TRBV10-3	TRBJ2-2	CAITPSDTGELFF
TRBV19	TRBJ2-7	CASSGGERAYEQYF
TRBV11-2	TRBJ2-2	CASGVRGNTGELFF
TRBV29-1	TRBJ2-7	CSVVRVGEQYF
TRBV28	TRBJ2-4	CASSPFANIQYF
TRBV7-9	TRBJ2-7	CASSLWRTSSYEQYF
TRBV6-5	TRBJ1-1	CASSYSGGTEAFF
TRBV6-2/TRBV6-3	TRBJ2-3	CASSRGQFTDTQYF
TRBV4-2	TRBJ2-7	CASSQPRVGEREGDYEQYF
TRBV11-2	TRBJ1-2	CASSSLLGYGYTF
TRBV29-1	TRBJ2-3	CSVDRDYTQYF
TRBV28	TRBJ2-7	CASGTLRQLRSYEQYF
TRBV18	TRBJ2-7	CASSPRTGGDEQYF
TRBV12-3/TRBV12-4	TRBJ1-2	CASSSTGKSLYGYTF
TRBV10-3	TRBJ2-7	CAIKRGRGDYEQYF
TRBV20-1	TRBJ2-3	CSADKSDTQYF
TRBV25-1	TRBJ1-1	CASSPNTQGVTEAFF
TRBV27	TRBJ2-3	CASSQGLAGGGTQYF
TRBV7-3	TRBJ2-1	CASSLRSYPSEQFF
TRBV27	TRBJ1-1	CASSLGLGTEAFF
TRBV20-1	TRBJ1-2	CSARPRGRSYGYTF
TRBV30	TRBJ1-2	CAWSGVEVGYTF
TRBV20-1	TRBJ1-2	CSTDRAYGYTF
TRBV4-1	TRBJ1-4	CASSRGAETNEKLFF